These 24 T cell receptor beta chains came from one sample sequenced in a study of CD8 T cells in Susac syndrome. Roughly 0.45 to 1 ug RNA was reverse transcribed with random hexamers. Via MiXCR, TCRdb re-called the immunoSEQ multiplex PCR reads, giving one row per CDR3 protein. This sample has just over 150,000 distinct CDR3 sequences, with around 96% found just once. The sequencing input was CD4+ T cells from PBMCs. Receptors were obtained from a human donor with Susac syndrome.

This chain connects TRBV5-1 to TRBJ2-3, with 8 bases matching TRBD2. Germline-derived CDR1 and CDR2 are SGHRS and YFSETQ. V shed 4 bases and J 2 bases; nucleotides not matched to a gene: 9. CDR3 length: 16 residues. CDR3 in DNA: TGCGCCAGCAGCCCCGGGGGGGCCATACCCACAGATACGCAGTATTTT. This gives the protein CASSPGGAIPTDTQYF.

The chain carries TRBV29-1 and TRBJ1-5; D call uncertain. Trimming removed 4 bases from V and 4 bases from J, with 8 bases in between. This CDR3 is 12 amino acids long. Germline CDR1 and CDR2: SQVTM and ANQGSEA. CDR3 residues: CSVAEGNQPQHF. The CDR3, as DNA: TGCAGCGTTGCGGAGGGAAATCAGCCCCAGCATTTT.

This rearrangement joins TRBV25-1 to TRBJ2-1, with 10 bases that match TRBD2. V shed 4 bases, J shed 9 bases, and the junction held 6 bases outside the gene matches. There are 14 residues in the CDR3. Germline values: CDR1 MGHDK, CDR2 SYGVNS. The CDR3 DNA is TGTGCCAGCAGTGTCTTAGCGGGGGGTGGTGAGCAGTTCTTC. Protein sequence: CASSVLAGGGEQFF.

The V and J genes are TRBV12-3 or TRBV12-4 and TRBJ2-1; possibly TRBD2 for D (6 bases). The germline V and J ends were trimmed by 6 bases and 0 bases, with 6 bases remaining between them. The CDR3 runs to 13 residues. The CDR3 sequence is CASRRDSYNEQFF. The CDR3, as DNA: TGTGCCAGCAGGCGGGACTCCTACAATGAGCAGTTCTTC.

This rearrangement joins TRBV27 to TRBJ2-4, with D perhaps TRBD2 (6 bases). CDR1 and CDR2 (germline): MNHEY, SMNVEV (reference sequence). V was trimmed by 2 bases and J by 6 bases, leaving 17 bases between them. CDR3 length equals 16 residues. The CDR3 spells CASSLQFGQGGNIQYF. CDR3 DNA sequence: TGTGCCAGCAGTTTACAATTCGGGCAGGGAGGAAACATTCAGTACTTC.

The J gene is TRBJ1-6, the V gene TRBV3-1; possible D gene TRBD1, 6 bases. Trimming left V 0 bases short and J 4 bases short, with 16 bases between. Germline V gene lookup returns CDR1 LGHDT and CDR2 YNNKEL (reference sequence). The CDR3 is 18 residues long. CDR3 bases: TGTGCCAGCAGCCAAGAAGGCCTCGGGGGCTCTTATAATTCACCCCTCCACTTT. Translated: CASSQEGLGGSYNSPLHF.

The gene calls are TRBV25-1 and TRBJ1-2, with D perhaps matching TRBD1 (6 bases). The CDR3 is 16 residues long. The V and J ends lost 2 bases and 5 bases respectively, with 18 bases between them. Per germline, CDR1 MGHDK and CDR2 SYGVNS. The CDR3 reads CASSEGPRKGGYGYTF. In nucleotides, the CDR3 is TGTGCCAGCAGTGAAGGACCCAGGAAGGGGGGATATGGCTACACCTTC.

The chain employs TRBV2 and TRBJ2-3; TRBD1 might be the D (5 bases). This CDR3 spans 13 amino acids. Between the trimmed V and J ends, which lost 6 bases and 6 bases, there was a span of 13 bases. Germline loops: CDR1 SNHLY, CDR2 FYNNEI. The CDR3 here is CASRDDRGDTQYF. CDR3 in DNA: TGTGCCAGCAGGGACGACAGAGGTGATACGCAGTATTTT. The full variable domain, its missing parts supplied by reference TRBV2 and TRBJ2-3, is EPEVTQTPSHQVTQMGQEVILRCVPISNHLYFYWYRQILGQKVEFLVSFYNNEISEKSEIFDDQFSVERPDGSNFTLKIRSTKLEDSAMYFCASRDDRGDTQYFGPGTRLTVL.

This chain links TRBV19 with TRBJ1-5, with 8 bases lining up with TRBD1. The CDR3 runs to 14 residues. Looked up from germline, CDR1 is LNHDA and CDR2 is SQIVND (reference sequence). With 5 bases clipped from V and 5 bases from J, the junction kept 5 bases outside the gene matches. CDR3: CASSPGQGYQPQHF. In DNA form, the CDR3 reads TGTGCCAGTAGTCCCGGACAGGGCTATCAGCCCCAGCATTTT.

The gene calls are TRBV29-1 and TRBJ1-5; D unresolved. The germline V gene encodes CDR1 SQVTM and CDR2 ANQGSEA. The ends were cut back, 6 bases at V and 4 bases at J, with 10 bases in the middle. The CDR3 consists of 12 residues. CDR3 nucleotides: TGCAGCGTATCAGAGCGGAATCAGCCCCAGCATTTT. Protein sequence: CSVSERNQPQHF.

The CDR3 loop is CASSQSTGGDGYTF. As DNA, the CDR3 is TGTGCCAGCAGCCAGTCGACAGGGGGCGATGGCTACACCTTC. This sequence joins TRBV3-1 and TRBJ1-2, with 10 bases aligning to TRBD1. The length of the CDR3 is 14 residues. CDR1 and CDR2 (germline): LGHDT, YNNKEL (reference sequence). V gave up 3 bases and J gave up 6 bases; unmatched junction bases: 4.

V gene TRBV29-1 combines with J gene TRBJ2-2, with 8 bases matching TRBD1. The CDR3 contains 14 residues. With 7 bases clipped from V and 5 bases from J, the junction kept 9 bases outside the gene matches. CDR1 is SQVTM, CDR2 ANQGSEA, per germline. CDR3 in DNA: TGCAGCGGAGGACAGGGCCGAGGGACCGGGGAGCTGTTTTTT. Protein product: CSGGQGRGTGELFF.

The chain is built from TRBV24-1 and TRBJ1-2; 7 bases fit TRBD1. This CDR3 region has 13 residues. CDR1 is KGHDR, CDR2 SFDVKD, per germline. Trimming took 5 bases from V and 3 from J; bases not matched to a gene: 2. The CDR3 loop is CATSADRYYGYTF. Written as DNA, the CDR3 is TGTGCCACCAGTGCGGACAGGTACTATGGCTACACCTTC.

DNA of the CDR3: TGTGCCACCGCCCGTGCGCTAGGAGAGACCCAGTACTTC. This encodes CATARALGETQYF. V usage is TRBV15 and J usage is TRBJ2-5; D call uncertain. Trimming removed 8 bases at V and 4 bases at J, with 14 bases between. This CDR3 is built from 13 residues. Germline CDR1 LNHNV, CDR2 YYDKDF (reference sequence).

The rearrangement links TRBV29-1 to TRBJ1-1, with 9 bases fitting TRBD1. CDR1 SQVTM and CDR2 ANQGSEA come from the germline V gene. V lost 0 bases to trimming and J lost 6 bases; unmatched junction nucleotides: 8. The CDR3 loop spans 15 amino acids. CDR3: CSVEEGTGPGAEAFF. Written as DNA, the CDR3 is TGCAGCGTTGAAGAGGGGACAGGGCCGGGGGCTGAAGCTTTCTTT.

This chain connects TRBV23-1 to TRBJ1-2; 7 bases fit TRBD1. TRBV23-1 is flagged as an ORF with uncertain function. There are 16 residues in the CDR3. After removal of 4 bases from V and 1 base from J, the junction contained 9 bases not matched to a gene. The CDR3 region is CASSRPGQNFNYGYTF. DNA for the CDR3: TGCGCCAGCAGTCGTCCGGGACAGAATTTTAACTATGGCTACACCTTC.

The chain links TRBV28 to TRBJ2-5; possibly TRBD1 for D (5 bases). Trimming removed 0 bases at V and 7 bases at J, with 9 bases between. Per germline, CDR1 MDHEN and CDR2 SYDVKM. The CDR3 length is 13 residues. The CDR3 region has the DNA TGTGCCAGCAGTTTATGGGGGCCTGGGACCCAGTACTTC. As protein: CASSLWGPGTQYF.

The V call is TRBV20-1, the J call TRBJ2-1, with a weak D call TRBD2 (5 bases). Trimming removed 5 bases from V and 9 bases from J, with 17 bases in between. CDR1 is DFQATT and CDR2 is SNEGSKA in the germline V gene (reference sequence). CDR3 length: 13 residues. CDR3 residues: CSAPTLPAGEQFF. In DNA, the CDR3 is TGCAGTGCTCCGACTCTTCCTGCGGGTGAGCAGTTCTTC.

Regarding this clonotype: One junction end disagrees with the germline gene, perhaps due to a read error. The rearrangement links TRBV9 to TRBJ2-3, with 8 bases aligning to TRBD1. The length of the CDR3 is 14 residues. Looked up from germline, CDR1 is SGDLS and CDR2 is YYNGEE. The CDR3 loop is CASSASPGTGTQYF. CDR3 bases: TGTGCCAGCAGCGCCTCCCCGGGGACAGGTACGCAGTATTTT.

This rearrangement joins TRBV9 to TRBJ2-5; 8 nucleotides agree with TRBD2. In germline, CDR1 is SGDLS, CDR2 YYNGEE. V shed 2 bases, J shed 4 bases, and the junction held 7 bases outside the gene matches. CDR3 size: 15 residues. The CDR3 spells CASSVSGGGGETQYF. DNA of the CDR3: TGTGCCAGCAGCGTGTCCGGGGGGGGAGGAGAGACCCAGTACTTC.

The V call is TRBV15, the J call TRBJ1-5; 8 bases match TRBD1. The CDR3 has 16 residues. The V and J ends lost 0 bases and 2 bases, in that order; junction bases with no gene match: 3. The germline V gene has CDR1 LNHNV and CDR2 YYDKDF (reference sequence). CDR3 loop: CATSRDPGGGNQPQHF. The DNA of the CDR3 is TGTGCCACCAGCAGAGATCCAGGGGGCGGCAATCAGCCCCAGCATTTT. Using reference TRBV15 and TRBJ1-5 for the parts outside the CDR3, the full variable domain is DAMVIQNPRYQVTQFGKPVTLSCSQTLNHNVMYWYQQKSSQAPKLLFHYYDKDFNNEADTPDNFQSRRPNTSFCFLDIRSPGLGDTAMYLCATSRDPGGGNQPQHFGDGTRLSIL.

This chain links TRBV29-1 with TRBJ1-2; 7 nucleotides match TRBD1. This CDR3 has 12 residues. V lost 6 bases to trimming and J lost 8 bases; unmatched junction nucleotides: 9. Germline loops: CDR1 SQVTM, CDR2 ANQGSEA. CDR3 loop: CSVETGFGGYTF. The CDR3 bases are TGCAGCGTGGAGACAGGGTTTGGCGGCTACACCTTC. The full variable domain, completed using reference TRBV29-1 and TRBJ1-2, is SAVISQKPSRDICQRGTSLTIQCQVDSQVTMMFWYRQQPGQSLTLIATANQGSEATYESGFVIDKFPISRPNLTFSTLTVSNMSPEDSSIYLCSVETGFGGYTFGSGTRLTVV.

Written as DNA, the CDR3 is TGTGCCAGCAGTTCCTCGGGCCAAGAGACCCAGTACTTC. Translated: CASSSSGQETQYF. The gene calls are TRBV2 and TRBJ2-5; D call uncertain. Per germline, CDR1 SNHLY and CDR2 FYNNEI. The CDR3 loop spans 13 amino acids. Trimming took 5 bases from V and 1 from J, leaving 8 bases between them.

CDR3 DNA: TGTGCCAGCAGCTTGCTTAGAGCTGACGAGCAGTTCTTC. It encodes CASSLLRADEQFF. The chain carries TRBV7-9 and TRBJ2-1; D not resolved. The CDR3 covers 13 residues. CDR1 and CDR2 from the germline V gene are SEHNR and FQNEAQ (reference sequence). V was clipped by 3 bases and J by 10 bases, with 13 bases between them.